This TCR beta chain came from a study of patients and donors after allogeneic stem cell transplantation. The CDR3 totals 16 residues. V was trimmed by 5 bases and J by 5 bases, leaving 21 bases between them. Each CDR3 protein gets one entry after TCRdb re-called the RT-PCR reads with MiXCR. The table shows 900,000 to 1,000,000 distinct CDR3 sequences, with approximately 19% occurring only once. The specimen was blood, either unsorted or a sorted T cell fraction (not recorded which). The receptor was isolated from a human donor who was either an allogeneic HSCT recipient or a stem cell or donor lymphocyte infusion donor (not recorded which). It is not recorded whose cells these are; they may come from a transplant donor. The V gene is TRBV12-3 or TRBV12-4, the J gene TRBJ2-5; D possibly matches TRBD1 or TRBD2 (6 bases each). The CDR3 DNA follows: TGTGCCAGCAGTCTTACGCTTCGACAGGCGGGGGAGACCCAGTACTTC. Its translation: CASSLTLRQAGETQYF.